This TCR beta chain was profiled in a study of cytomegalovirus exposure and HLA in healthy donors (dated by TCRdb to about 2017). Looking at the study overall: An earlier analysis of roughly 500 of the donors reported about 300 Gb of sequence data and roughly 120 million unique TCR beta sequences obtained from about 179 million T cells. An early release that covered approximately 600 HLA-typed donors contained approximately 320 gigabases of sequencing data and tens of millions of unique TCR sequences. Among the roughly 400 genotyped donors, approximately 76% belonged to the genetic ancestry cluster associated with self-reported Caucasian donors. The study was designed to test whether signatures of past pathogen exposure could be identified by cataloging public T cell receptors. The T cell repertoires of around 730 subjects were profiled by immunosequencing and related to cytomegalovirus serostatus. Along with the 666-subject first cohort, a separate validation cohort of roughly 110 different subjects was used. High-throughput TCR immunosequencing, statistical association of individual TCRs with disease status, and machine learning were combined to predict cytomegalovirus infection status. A later analysis re-analyzed previously published TCR beta repertoires from approximately 700 donors and added high-resolution HLA genotyping to study TCR occurrence patterns. Rather than drawing on any new phenotypic data, the later analysis identified candidate immune exposures from TCR beta sequences and the way those sequences occurred across donors. In an earlier analysis of more than 550 of the donors, high-throughput TCR beta sequencing was used to judge whether each TCR beta V gene segment behaved as functional or pseudogenic. Alongside the repertoire data, information on donor age, sex, ethnicity and CMV serostatus was compiled. Genome-wide SNP genotypes for about 65% of the 666 donors were used in a later genetic analysis, which treated that subset as a discovery cohort. All discovery cohort repertoires had been generated using a single sequencing platform. Class I and class II HLA loci were covered by the typing at four-digit resolution. The number of donors typed differed by locus, with roughly 629-640 for A, B, C, DRB1 and DQB1, over 500 for DQA1, under 610 for DPA1, and 450 to 480 for DPB1. Several DR-DQ haplotypes were treated as single units for association and clustering because of strong linkage in the cohort. Among about 400 genotyped donors of the cohort, an average of around 250,000 unique TCR beta nucleotide sequences was sequenced per donor, of which 15% to 20% were non-productive.

CDR1 SGHRS and CDR2 YFSETQ were looked up in the germline V gene. The CDR3 spans 15 residues, from the cysteine through the phenylalanine. Only the CDR3 region is kept as DNA, spanning 45 bases read in frame from base 1. V trim: 4 bases; J trim: 9 bases; unmatched bases: 7. The full study reports these points: The classifier was reported to diagnose cytomegalovirus status with high specificity and sensitivity in both the original cohort and the validation cohort. In an earlier analysis of 450 to 750 of the donors, most TCR beta V segments appeared in productive rearrangements about 87% or about 30% of the time, broadly matching IMGT annotations. The authors suggested that the approach could potentially be generalized to other disease states and immunological phenotypes. A later analysis associated about 17,000 TCR beta sequences with specific HLA alleles at a false discovery rate of 0.05. In a later analysis, most CMV-associated TCR beta chains were found to appear HLA-restricted, with HLA associations seemingly driven largely by CMV exposure. The cohort was sequenced for TCR beta chains only, and without alpha or paired-chain data the features that could be detected were limited. A later analysis found that HLA-associated TCR beta chains were more clonally expanded and had lower generation probabilities than equally common non-associated chains. According to a later analysis, parvovirus B19, influenza, CMV and Epstein-Barr virus appeared linked to several top co-occurrence clusters. A cluster of highly shared sequence variants was judged likely to be a technical artifact of the sequencing pipeline. Because HLA typing was missing for some donors at each locus, association tests included only the typed subset. The study listed 170 or so TCR beta chains as associated with cytomegalovirus. The presence/absence analyses assumed that sequencing depth was roughly uniform across donors, and that assumption may not be true. The only immune exposure information available for the cohort was CMV serostatus. Because counts were too low, 15 to 20 rarely observed V segments, including chromosome 9 orphons, were left out of the earlier analysis of approximately 500 of the donors. Most TCR sequences were observed very rarely across donors, whereas some public TCRs were present in many individuals. A later genetic analysis reported fewer N-insertions in productive TCRs among donors in an Asian-associated ancestry cluster than the approximately 670-donor mean. When HLA alleles, especially DR and DQ, strongly co-occurred, TCR associations were difficult to assign to individual alleles. V-gene and J-gene trimming of TCR beta chains was associated with a missense DCLRE1C variant in a later genetic analysis, and the association was replicated in an independent cohort. In a later analysis, TCR association rates were found to vary across HLA loci, with the most associated TCRs seen for DRB1 alleles and the fewest for HLA-C alleles. In vitro tests confirmed that a few of the cytomegalovirus-associated TCR beta chains recognize cytomegalovirus antigens. A further reported finding was that TCR beta sequences accurately predicted the HLA-A and HLA-B alleles for most subjects in the first cohort. Correlated functional status among segregating V segments might reflect linkage disequilibrium, but an unknown experimental factor could not be ruled out. Some IMGT-functional V segments, including TRBV6-2 and TRBV6-3, could not be distinguished by the 87-base-pair reads and were therefore excluded.

On this clone: Its antigen is still unknown. No much larger clonotype is one base removed from it; base qualities were not supplied.

In total, approximately 690 healthy bone marrow donors made up the cohort. All cohort members were sampled while nominally healthy, although unrecorded immune exposures were likely present. The donor tested CMV seronegative, placing the donor among the 350 or so seronegative members of the cohort. Every donor gave a peripheral blood sample, and the peripheral blood mononuclear cells from that sample were used for TCR beta sequencing. Genomic DNA extraction from the blood cell samples was performed with the Qiagen DNeasy Blood Extraction Kit. The receptor library was made with the immunoSEQ multiplex PCR assay. A mixture of 60 forward primers for TCR Vbeta segments and 13 reverse primers for TCR Jbeta segments was used in the multiplex PCR. A multiplex PCR assay on genomic DNA amplified the CDR3 region of rearranged TCR beta genes. The Illumina HiSeq System was used to sequence the amplified TCR beta libraries as 87-base-pair reads. On the study's bioinformatics: In a later analysis, 77 million or so unique TCR beta chains were counted across the 650 to 700 repertoires, and roughly 11 million of these chains were shared by at least two donors. To remove PCR and sequencing errors, raw reads were error-corrected and collapsed into unique sequences using a nearest-neighbor algorithm that merged closely related sequences. V, D and J gene segments were assigned by aligning CDR3 sequences to IMGT reference sequences. For a sequence to be retained, at least a six-nucleotide match to both a V gene segment and a J gene segment was required. A rearrangement counted as productive if the CDR3 had no stop codons and remained in frame with V and J, and every other rearrangement counted as non-productive. Following IMGT convention, CDR3 was defined as the stretch from the second conserved V-encoded cysteine to the conserved J-encoded phenylalanine. The earlier analysis of about 590 of the donors excluded sequences that lacked an unambiguous match to a single V gene segment. An earlier analysis of 500 to 700 of the donors classified V segments as functional when productive rearrangements were above 56.7% and as segregating when the standard deviation between donors was above 5%. A statistical classification framework was built to diagnose cytomegalovirus status from the catalog of TCR beta chain sequences. In a later analysis, TCR nucleotide sequences were compared against IMGT/GENE-DB human TR gene sequences so that V and J genes could be assigned. Using the TCRdist pipeline, a later analysis assigned CDR3 sequences along with most-parsimonious VDJ recombination scenarios. A later analysis defined each TCR beta chain by its CDR3 amino acid sequence plus V-gene family, and excluded reads lacking a unique V-gene family. As a way to deal with suspected cross-contamination and a sequencing artifact, a later analysis dropped 592 nucleotide sequences that were highly shared and had low generation probability. In a later analysis, a clonal expansion index was calculated for each public chain from normalized within-repertoire ranks of inferred template counts. In a later analysis, generation probabilities were computed using a VDJ recombination model fitted to out-of-frame rearrangements, and the results were checked against IGoR. A later analysis scored TCR-TCR, TCR-HLA and TCR-CMV co-occurrence with hypergeometric tests, applying a repertoire-size bias correction to TCR pairs. In a later analysis, false discovery rates were estimated by permuting HLA or CMV assignments 20 times. In a later analysis, co-occurring TCRs were grouped using DBSCAN, with TCRdist sequence similarity added in when clustering inside HLA-allele-positive subsets. Repertoires with fewer than 30,000 or more than 120,000 public chains, plus five repertoires with anomalous nucleotide sharing, were excluded from co-occurrence clustering. TCRdb limited this immuneACCESS table to in-frame rearrangements with V and J called. A share of clones is missing; checked studies link under half to unresolved V genes, and the rest is unexplained. The DNA gave D and trimming, while V, J and clone size come from that table. For this sample there are about 170,000 clones; 75% to 90% appear just once. The top ten hold approximately 1.3% of the sample.

The clonotype originates from a boy aged 2-9 years in good health and CMV-seronegative. Source material: PBMCs. This sequence uses TRBV5-1 and TRBJ2-1, with 13 central nucleotides matching TRBD2. Read as DNA, the sequence is TGCGCCAGCAGCCTGGGACTAGCGGGATTACGTGAGCAGTTCTTC. The resulting protein is CASSLGLAGLREQFF.